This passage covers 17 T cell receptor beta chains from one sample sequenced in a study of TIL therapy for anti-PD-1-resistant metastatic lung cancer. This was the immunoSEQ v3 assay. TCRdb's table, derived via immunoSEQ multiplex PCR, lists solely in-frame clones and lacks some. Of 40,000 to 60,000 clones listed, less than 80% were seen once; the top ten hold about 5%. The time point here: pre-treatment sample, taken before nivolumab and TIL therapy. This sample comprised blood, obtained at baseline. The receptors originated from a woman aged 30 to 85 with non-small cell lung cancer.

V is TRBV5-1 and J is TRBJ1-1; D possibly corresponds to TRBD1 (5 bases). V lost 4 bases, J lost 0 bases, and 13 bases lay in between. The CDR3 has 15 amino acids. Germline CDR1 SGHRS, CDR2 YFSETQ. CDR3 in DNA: TGCGCCAGCAGCGAGCTTGGGGGAATGAACACTGAAGCTTTCTTT. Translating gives CASSELGGMNTEAFF. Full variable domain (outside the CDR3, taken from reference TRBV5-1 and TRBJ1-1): KAGVTQTPRYLIKTRGQQVTLSCSPISGHRSVSWYQQTPGQGLQFLFEYFSETQRNKGNFPGRFSGRQFSNSRSEMNVSTLELGDSALYLCASSELGGMNTEAFFGQGTRLTVV.

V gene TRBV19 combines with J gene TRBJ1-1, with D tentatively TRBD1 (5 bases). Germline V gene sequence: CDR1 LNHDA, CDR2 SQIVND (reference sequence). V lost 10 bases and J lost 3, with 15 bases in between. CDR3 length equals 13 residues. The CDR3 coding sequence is TGTGCCACCCAGGCTCAGGGCTACACTGAAGCTTTCTTT. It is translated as CATQAQGYTEAFF.

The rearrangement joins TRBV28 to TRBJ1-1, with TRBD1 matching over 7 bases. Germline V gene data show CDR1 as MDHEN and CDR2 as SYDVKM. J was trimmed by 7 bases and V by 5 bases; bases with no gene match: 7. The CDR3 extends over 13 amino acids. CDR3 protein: CASSLTGSGEAFF. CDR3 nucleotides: TGTGCCAGCAGTCTGACAGGGTCCGGTGAAGCTTTCTTT.

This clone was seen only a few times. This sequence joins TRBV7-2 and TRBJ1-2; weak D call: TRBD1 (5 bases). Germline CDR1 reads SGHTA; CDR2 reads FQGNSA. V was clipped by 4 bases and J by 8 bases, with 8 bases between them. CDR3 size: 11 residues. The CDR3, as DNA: TGTGCCAGCAGCTCCAGACAGGGCTACACCTTC. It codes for CASSSRQGYTF.

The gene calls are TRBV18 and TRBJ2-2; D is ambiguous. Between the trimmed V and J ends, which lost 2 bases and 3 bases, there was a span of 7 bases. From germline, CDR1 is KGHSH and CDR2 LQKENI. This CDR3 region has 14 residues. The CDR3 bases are TGTGCCAGCTCACCAGGACGGGACACCGGGGAGCTGTTTTTT. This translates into CASSPGRDTGELFF.

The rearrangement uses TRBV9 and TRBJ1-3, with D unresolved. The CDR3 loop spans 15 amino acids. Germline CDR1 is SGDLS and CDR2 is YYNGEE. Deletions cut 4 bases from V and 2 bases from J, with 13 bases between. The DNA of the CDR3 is TGTGCCAGCAGCCCCACAGTGGTGACTGGAAACACCATATATTTT. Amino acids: CASSPTVVTGNTIYF.

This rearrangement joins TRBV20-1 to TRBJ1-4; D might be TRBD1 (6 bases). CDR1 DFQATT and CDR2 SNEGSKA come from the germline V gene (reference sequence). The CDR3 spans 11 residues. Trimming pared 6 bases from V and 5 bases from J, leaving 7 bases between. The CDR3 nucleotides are TGCAGTGCGACAGGCAATGAAAAACTGTTTTTT. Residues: CSATGNEKLFF.

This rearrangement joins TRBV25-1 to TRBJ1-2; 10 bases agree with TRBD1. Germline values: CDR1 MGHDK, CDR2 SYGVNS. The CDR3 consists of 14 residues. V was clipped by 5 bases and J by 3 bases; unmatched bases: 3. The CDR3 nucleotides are TGTGCCAGCAGTAGAGGACAGGGGGACTATGGCTACACCTTC. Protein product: CASSRGQGDYGYTF.

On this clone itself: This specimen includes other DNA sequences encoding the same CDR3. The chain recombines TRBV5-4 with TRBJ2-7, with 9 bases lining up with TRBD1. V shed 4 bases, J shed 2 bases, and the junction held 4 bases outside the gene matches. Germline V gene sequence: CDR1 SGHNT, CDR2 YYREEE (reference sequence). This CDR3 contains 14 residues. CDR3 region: CASSLQGAPYEQYF. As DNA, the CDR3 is TGTGCCAGCAGCCTACAGGGGGCCCCCTACGAGCAGTACTTC.

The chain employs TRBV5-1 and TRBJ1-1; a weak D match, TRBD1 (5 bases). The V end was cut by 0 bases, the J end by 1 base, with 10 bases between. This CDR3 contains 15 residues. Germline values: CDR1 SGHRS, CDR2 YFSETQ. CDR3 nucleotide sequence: TGCGCCAGCAGCTTGGGGTGGGGCAGGAACACTGAAGCTTTCTTT. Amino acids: CASSLGWGRNTEAFF.

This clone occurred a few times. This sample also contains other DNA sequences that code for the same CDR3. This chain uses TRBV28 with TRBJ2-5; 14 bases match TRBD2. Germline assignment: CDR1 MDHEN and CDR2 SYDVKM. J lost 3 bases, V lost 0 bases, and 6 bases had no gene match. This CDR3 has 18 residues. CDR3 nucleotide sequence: TGTGCCAGCAGTTTATGGACTAGCGGGAGGGCCGGGGAAGAGACCCAGTACTTC. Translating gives CASSLWTSGRAGEETQYF.

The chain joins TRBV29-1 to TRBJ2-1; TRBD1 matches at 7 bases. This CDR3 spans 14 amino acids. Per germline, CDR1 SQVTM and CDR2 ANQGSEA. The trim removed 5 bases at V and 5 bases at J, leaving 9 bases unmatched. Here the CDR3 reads CSVLGTEGDNEQFF. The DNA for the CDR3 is TGCAGCGTTTTAGGGACAGAGGGGGACAATGAGCAGTTCTTC.

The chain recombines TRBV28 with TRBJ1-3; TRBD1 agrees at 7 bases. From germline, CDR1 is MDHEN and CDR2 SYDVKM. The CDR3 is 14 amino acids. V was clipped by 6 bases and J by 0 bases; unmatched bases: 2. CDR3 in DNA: TGTGCCAGCAGGGGACAGATCTCTGGAAACACCATATATTTT. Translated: CASRGQISGNTIYF.

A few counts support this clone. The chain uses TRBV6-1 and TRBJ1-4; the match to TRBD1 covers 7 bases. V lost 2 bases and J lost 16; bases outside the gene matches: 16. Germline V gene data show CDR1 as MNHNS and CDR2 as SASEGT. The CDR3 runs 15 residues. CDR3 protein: CASSESLTRGGLEFF. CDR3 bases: TGTGCCAGCAGTGAAAGCTTGACAAGAGGGGGCTTAGAGTTTTTT.

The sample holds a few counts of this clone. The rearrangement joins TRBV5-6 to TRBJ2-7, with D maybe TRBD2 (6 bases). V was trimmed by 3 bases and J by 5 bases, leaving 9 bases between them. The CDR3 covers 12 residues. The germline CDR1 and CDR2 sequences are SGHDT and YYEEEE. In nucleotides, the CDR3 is TGTGCCAGCAGCTGGTCTAGCGACGAGCAGTACTTC. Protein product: CASSWSSDEQYF.

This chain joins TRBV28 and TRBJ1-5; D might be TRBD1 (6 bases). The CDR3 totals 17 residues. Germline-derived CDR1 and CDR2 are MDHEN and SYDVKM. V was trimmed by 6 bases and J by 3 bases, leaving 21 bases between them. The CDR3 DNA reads TGTGCCAGCAGCCAGACCCTCCGATCAGGGGACAATCAGCCCCAGCATTTT. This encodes CASSQTLRSGDNQPQHF.

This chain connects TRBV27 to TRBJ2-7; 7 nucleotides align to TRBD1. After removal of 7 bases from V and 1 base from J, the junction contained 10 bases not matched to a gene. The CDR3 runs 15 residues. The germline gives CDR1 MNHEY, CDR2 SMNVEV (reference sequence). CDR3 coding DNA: TGTGCCAGCAATCCTAAGGGGACAGCATCCTACGAGCAGTACTTC. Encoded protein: CASNPKGTASYEQYF.